This T cell receptor (beta chain) was captured by sequencing in a study of blood T cell repertoires in COVID-19. Study background: Sources were T cells, B-cell-depleted T cells, or PBMCs; the material itself was cDNA or gDNA.

Germline V gene data show CDR1 as LNHDA and CDR2 as SQIVND (reference sequence). With 4 bases clipped from V and 1 base from J, the junction kept 6 bases outside the gene matches. The CDR3 is 16 residues long. Authors' analysis steps: Estimated nucleated cell counts came from reference gene primer amplification. The protocol was immunoSEQ multiplex PCR, while the TCRdb copy is restricted to in-frame clones and leaves out a portion. V and J calls and clone size are those listed in that table; D and trimming were worked out from the DNA. The profile shows approximately 94,000 clones, around 90% of them singletons.

The sequenced material came from peripheral blood. The chain uses TRBV19 and TRBJ2-2, with TRBD1 matching 7 bases. This receptor was obtained from a human donor in a cohort sampled during active COVID-19. This chain's CDR3 is CASSNPGQLNTGELFF. Written as DNA, the CDR3 is TGTGCCAGTAGTAATCCGGGACAGCTGAACACCGGGGAGCTGTTTTTT.